This TCR beta chain was sequenced for a study of Graves' ophthalmopathy and Graves' hyperthyroidism. Ophthalmopathy-affected donors exhibited moderate-to-severe activity, CAS ≥3, NOSPECS ≥4, and duration under 3 months. The CDR3 has 14 residues. Germline V gene data show CDR1 as MNHEY and CDR2 as SVGAGI. V dropped 2 bases and J dropped 3 bases, with 10 bases sitting between them. As the template, RNA transcripts were used to amplify TCR beta CDR3 regions. The authors performed first-round RT-PCR with HTBI primers and then a second-round multiplex PCR. TCRdb called the multiplex PCR reads again in MiXCR, with one record for every CDR3 protein. The sample includes 200,000 to 250,000 distinct CDR3 sequences, 20% to 25% of them seen just once.

The genes are TRBV6-5 and TRBJ1-1; D is perhaps TRBD1 (5 bases). The sample consisted of peripheral blood. The source is a woman in her fifties or sixties with Graves' ophthalmopathy. The CDR3 region has the DNA TGTGCCAGCAGTTACGTGGGGGGGGACACTGAAGCTTTCTTT. Its protein is CASSYVGGDTEAFF.